This T cell receptor beta chain was recorded in a study of post-analysis software for immune sequencing data (dated by TCRdb to 2014 to 2015). Notes on the research overall: The recorded disease courses included relapsing-remitting, secondary progressive and progressive-relapsing multiple sclerosis, and some patients had no subtype annotation. Patient repertoires were compared against around twelve previously published healthy control repertoires from donors aged roughly 6 to 28 years. A subset of samples was prepared in parallel using single-end sample barcoding, then pooled and co-amplified after Illumina adapter ligation. Paper-wide results and their limitations: Significantly higher frequencies in patients than in controls were found for roughly 5 TRBV segments, including TRBV5-6, TRBV5-1 and TRBV20-1. Strong co-clustering of samples prepared in the same batch was shown by direct clustering with F measure, prompting a batch-effect correction. Multiple sclerosis patients had significantly lower normalized Chao1 diversity than controls, a result that suggests substantial peripheral T-cell clonal expansion. The control group was slightly older than the multiple sclerosis patient group.

To note about this clonotype: The antigen it recognizes is unknown. The record has no base qualities; no much larger clone is one base away.

TCR beta repertoires were profiled from peripheral blood of under 15 young patients with multiple sclerosis to demonstrate the VDJtools post-analysis software. The multiple sclerosis patients were children and adolescents between roughly 6 and 16 years of age. Between the V and J ends, shortened by 6 bases and 1 base respectively, the junction contains 9 bases. From the cysteine through the phenylalanine, the CDR3 covers 13 amino acids. Solely the CDR3 DNA is kept, with 39 bases framed from the first base. The library was built by means of PCR. Sequencing was carried out with an Illumina HiSeq 2500. To reduce PCR and sequencing biases, unique molecular identifiers were built into the TCR beta cDNA libraries. Roughly 500,000 cDNA molecules were obtained per 1 to 10 million input T cells, so each molecule approximated one T cell. The patient libraries were prepared and sequenced with the same protocol used for the earlier healthy control dataset. Samples belonging to the same batch were prepared together, multiplexed and sequenced on a shared HiSeq lane. Per the original workflow: Raw barcoded reads were processed with MIGEC, discarding single-read molecular identifier groups before consensus assembly and CDR3 extraction. Clonotype tables were post-analysed with VDJtools, and diversity was normalized by down-sampling all datasets to the smallest sample size. To correct batch-related cross-sample contamination, repertoire overlap clustering matched CDR3 amino acid sequences but not nucleotide sequences. Using fastp trimming at Q25 and MiXCR clonotype assembly, TCRdb reanalyzed the public sequencing data and kept in-frame beta chains. Each CDR3 protein appears once, grouped with its most common genes and DNA. TCRdb's processing, not the authors', yielded these V and J calls. The sample records about 680,000 distinct CDR3 sequences, over 45% of which are singletons. The ten most abundant clones make up roughly 10% of the sample.

The chain uses TRBV12-3 or TRBV12-4 and TRBJ1-1; the D gene cannot be resolved reliably. The source material was blood. The sequence came from a girl under 10 years old with multiple sclerosis. The CDR3 in this case is CASSIDPNTEAFF. DNA sequence: TGTGCCAGCAGCATCGACCCGAACACTGAAGCTTTCTTT.